These 2 T cell receptor beta chains were sequenced from one sample in a study of blood T cell repertoires in COVID-19. Libraries were prepared by immunoSEQ multiplex PCR; TCRdb keeps only in-frame clonotypes and omits some of them. Counted here are some 87,000 clones, around four fifths occurring once; the ten biggest clones make up 12%. Sample: peripheral blood. These TCRs come from a woman aged 70-85 years with active or convalescent COVID-19.

The V gene is TRBV9, the J gene TRBJ1-2; D unclear. Germline CDR1 and CDR2: SGDLS and YYNGEE. V was shortened by 0 bases and J by 0 bases, with 18 bases between the two germline ends. The CDR3 spans 18 residues. The CDR3 bases are TGTGCCAGCAGCGTAGCTACACGGGTGAAAACAACTAACTATGGCTACACCTTC. As protein: CASSVATRVKTTNYGYTF. The whole variable domain, filled in from reference TRBV9 and TRBJ1-2, reads DSGVTQTPKHLITATGQRVTLRCSPRSGDLSVYWYQQSLDQGLQFLIQYYNGEERAKGNILERFSAQQFPDLHSELNLSSLELGDSALYFCASSVATRVKTTNYGYTFGSGTRLTVV.

This chain links TRBV28 with TRBJ2-1, with 10 bases identical to TRBD1. Germline values: CDR1 MDHEN, CDR2 SYDVKM. V shed 10 bases, J shed 2 bases, and the junction held 11 bases outside the gene matches. This CDR3 has 16 residues. The CDR3 DNA is TGTGCCATCAGCAGTAGCGGGACAGGGGCCTACAATGAGCAGTTCTTC. Encoded protein: CAISSSGTGAYNEQFF.